The sequence of this TCR beta chain was determined in a study of cytomegalovirus exposure and HLA in healthy donors. Looking at the study overall: The platform used for the roughly 110 validation repertoires matched that of the 600 to 800 first-cohort repertoires, a later analysis reported.

Clones were sequenced by immunoSEQ multiplex PCR, and TCRdb holds only the in-frame ones, with some missing. Among over 100,000 clones listed, roughly 86% were seen once. On this clone: Its antigen is unknown.

Study-wide points: In the approximately 120 validation repertoires, a later analysis found that first-cohort TCR clusters tended to co-occur. Reports described diagnosis of cytomegalovirus status by the classifier as highly specific and sensitive.

The receptor's source is a woman under 30 in good health and CMV-seronegative. The specimen was PBMCs.

In DNA, the CDR3 is TGTGCCAGCAGCCCGAGGGCAGCGGGAGGGCTGGGCGGTAATGAGCAGTTCTTC. Residues: CASSPRAAGGLGGNEQFF. This chain connects TRBV7-8 to TRBJ2-1, with TRBD2 matching 10 bases. Germline assignment: CDR1 SGHVS and CDR2 FQNEAQ. This CDR3 comprises 18 residues. With 5 bases clipped from V and 7 bases from J, the junction kept 17 bases outside the gene matches.